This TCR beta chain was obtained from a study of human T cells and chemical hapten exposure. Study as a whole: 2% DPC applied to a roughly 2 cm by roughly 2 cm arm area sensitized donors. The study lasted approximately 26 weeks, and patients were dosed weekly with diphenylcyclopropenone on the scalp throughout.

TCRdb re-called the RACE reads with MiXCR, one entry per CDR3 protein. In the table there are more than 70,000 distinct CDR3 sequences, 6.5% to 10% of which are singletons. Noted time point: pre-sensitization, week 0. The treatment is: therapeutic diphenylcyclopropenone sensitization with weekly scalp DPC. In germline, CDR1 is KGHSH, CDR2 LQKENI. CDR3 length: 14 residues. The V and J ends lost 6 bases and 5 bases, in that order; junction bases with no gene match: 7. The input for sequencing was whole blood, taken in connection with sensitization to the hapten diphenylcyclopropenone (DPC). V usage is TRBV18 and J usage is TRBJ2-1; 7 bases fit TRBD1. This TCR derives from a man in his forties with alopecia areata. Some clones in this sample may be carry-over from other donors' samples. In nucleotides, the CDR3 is TGTGCCAGCTCCGGACAGGAAAGTAACAATGAGCAGTTCTTC. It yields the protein CASSGQESNNEQFF.